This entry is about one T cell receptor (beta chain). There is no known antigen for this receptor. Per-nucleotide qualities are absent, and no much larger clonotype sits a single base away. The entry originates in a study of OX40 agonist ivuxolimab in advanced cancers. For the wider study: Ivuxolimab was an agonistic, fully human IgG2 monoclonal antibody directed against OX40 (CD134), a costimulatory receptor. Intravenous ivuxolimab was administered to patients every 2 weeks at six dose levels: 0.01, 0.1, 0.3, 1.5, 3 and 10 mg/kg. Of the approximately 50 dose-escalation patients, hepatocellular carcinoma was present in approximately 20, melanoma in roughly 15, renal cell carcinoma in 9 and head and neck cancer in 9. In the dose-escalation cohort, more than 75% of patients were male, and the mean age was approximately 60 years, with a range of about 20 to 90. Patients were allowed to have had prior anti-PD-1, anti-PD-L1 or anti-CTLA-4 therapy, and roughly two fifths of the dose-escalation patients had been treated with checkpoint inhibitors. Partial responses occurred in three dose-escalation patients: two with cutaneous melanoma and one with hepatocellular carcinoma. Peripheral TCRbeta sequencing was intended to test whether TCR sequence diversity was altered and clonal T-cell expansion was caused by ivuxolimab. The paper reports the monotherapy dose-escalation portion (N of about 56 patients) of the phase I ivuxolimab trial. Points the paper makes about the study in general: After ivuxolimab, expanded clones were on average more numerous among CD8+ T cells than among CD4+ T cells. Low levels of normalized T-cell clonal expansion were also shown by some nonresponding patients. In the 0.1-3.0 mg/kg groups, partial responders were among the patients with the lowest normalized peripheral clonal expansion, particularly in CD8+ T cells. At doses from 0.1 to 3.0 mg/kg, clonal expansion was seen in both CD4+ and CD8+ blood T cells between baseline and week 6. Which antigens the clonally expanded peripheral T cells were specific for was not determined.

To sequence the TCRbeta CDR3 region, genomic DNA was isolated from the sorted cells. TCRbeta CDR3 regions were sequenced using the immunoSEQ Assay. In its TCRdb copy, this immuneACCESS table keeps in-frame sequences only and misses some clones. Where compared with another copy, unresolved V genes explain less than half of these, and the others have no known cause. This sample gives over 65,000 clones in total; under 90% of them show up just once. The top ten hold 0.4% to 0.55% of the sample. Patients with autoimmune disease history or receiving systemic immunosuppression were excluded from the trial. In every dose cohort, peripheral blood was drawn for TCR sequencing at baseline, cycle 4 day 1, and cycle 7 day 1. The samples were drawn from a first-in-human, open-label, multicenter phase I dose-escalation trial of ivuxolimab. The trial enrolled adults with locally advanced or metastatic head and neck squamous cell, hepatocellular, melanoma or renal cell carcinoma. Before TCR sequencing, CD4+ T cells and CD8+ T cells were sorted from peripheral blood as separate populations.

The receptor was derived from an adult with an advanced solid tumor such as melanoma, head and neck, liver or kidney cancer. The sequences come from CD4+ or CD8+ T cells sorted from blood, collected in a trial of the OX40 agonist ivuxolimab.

The nucleotides are TGTGCCAGCTCACCTACGGTAACAGGGGTTAATGAAAAACTGTTTTTT. It translates to CASSPTVTGVNEKLFF. The rearrangement combines TRBV18 with TRBJ1-4, and TRBD1 matches 7 of the central bases. CDR1 and CDR2 were assigned from the germline V gene as KGHSH and LQKENI. From cysteine to phenylalanine, the CDR3 is 16 amino acids long. Only CDR3 DNA remains: 48 bases, in frame from the first base. Trimmed from V: 3 bases; trimmed from J: 4 bases; junction bases lacking a gene match: 8.